These 9 T cell receptor beta chains share one sample of origin, sequenced in a study of cytomegalovirus exposure and HLA in healthy donors. The PCR used 60 Vbeta and 13 Jbeta primers. Profiling relied on immunoSEQ multiplex PCR, and the TCRdb table lists in-frame clones only, not all of them. Altogether about 200,000 clones are present, 75% to 90% being singletons, with the ten largest covering 2.5% to 3.5%. Sequencing input: PBMCs. The origin of the receptors is a woman aged 35 to 49 in good health and CMV-seronegative.

The V call is TRBV5-1, the J call TRBJ1-2; 8 nucleotides line up with TRBD1. Germline loops: CDR1 SGHRS, CDR2 YFSETQ. The CDR3 has 14 residues. V shed 3 bases and J 8 bases; nucleotides not matched to a gene: 9. The CDR3 DNA reads TGCGCCAGCAGCTCGACTGGACAGGGCGGGGGCTACACCTTC. Encoded protein: CASSSTGQGGGYTF.

This rearrangement joins TRBV7-8 to TRBJ2-2; the D gene is possibly TRBD2 (6 bases). Germline V CDR1 and CDR2: SGHVS, FQNEAQ. This CDR3 is 16 amino acids long. With 5 bases removed from V and 1 base from J, the gap between germline ends came to 14 bases. In nucleotides, the CDR3 is TGTGCCAGCAGCCCGGGGACTTTTCGGAACACCGGGGAGCTGTTTTTT. It specifies CASSPGTFRNTGELFF.

The V gene is TRBV30, the J gene TRBJ2-1; TRBD2 aligns across 10 bases. CDR3 length equals 12 residues. CDR1 GTSNPN and CDR2 SVGIG come from the germline V gene (reference sequence). The V segment lost 0 bases and the J segment 13 bases; nucleotides outside the gene matches: 3. For the CDR3, the DNA is TGTGCCTGGAGTGTCCTAGCGGGAGCCCAGTTCTTC. It translates to CAWSVLAGAQFF.

The rearrangement joins TRBV6-5 to TRBJ1-4; weak D call: TRBD1 (5 bases). The V gene's germline CDR1 is MNHEY and CDR2 SVGAGI. The CDR3 is 16 amino acids. Trimming removed 4 bases from V and 4 bases from J, with 16 bases in between. The CDR3 nucleotides are TGTGCCAGCAGTTCCGCCTGGAGGGGCCATAATGAAAAACTGTTTTTT. It translates to CASSSAWRGHNEKLFF.

The CDR3 DNA is TGTGCCAGCAGCTGGCCGTCGTTACTAGCGGACACCGGGGAGCTGTTTTTT. This translates into CASSWPSLLADTGELFF. The rearrangement uses TRBV7-8 and TRBJ2-2; 8 positions match TRBD2. Germline lookup yields CDR1 SGHVS and CDR2 FQNEAQ. The CDR3 has 17 amino acids. The junction had 10 bases not matched to a gene; V was cut back by 4 bases and J by 3 bases.

V usage is TRBV19 and J usage is TRBJ2-2; 8 bases map to TRBD1. The V and J ends lost 5 bases and 6 bases, in that order; junction bases with no gene match: 8. The CDR3 totals 15 residues. Looked up from germline, CDR1 is LNHDA and CDR2 is SQIVND (reference sequence). CDR3 sequence: CASSLGQGPPGELFF. The CDR3 DNA reads TGTGCCAGTAGTTTAGGACAGGGTCCACCCGGGGAGCTGTTTTTT.

The genes are TRBV30 and TRBJ1-6; D might be TRBD1 (5 bases). Per the germline V gene, CDR1 is GTSNPN and CDR2 is SVGIG (reference sequence). The V end was cut by 4 bases, the J end by 6 bases, with 10 bases between. The CDR3 is 13 residues long. CDR3 coding DNA: TGTGCCTGGACAGGGCAGTTTAATTCACCCCTCCACTTT. Its translation is CAWTGQFNSPLHF.

The count of this clone is one. The chain recombines TRBV9 with TRBJ1-2; D is unclear. Between the trimmed V and J ends, which lost 0 bases and 8 bases, there was a span of 14 bases. Germline CDR1 and CDR2: SGDLS and YYNGEE. The CDR3 is made up of 14 amino acids. For the CDR3, the DNA is TGTGCCAGCAGCGTAGATCTCACTCCGGGGGGCTACACCTTC. Protein product: CASSVDLTPGGYTF.

The chain combines TRBV5-1 with TRBJ2-2, with TRBD2 matching 8 bases. This CDR3 has 16 amino acids. Germline V gene data show CDR1 as SGHRS and CDR2 as YFSETQ. J was trimmed by 4 bases and V by 8 bases; bases with no gene match: 13. This CDR3 is CASYRAAGVGTGELFF. The CDR3 region has the DNA TGCGCCAGTTACAGAGCAGCGGGAGTCGGCACCGGGGAGCTGTTTTTT.